A single sample gave rise to the 30 T cell receptor beta chains below, sequenced in a study of CD8+ T cells in alopecia areata (dated by TCRdb to 2017 to 2018). The library was made by the immunoSEQ multiplex PCR assay. For TCR sequencing, RNA was extracted from every sample and reverse transcribed into cDNA to serve as template. Not all clones reach the TCRdb copy of this immuneACCESS table, which keeps in-frame sequences only. Checked studies attribute under half of the gap to unresolved V genes and leave the rest unexplained. The sample profile shows around 190,000 clones; roughly three fifths of them were found once. Around 5% of the sample is in the top ten clones. Sequences were obtained from CD8+ T cells sorted from blood. All receptors come from a human donor in good health.

This CDR3 reads CSAREGSLHTF. In DNA form, the CDR3 reads TGCAGTGCTAGAGAGGGGAGCCTACACACCTTC. The rearrangement joins TRBV20-1 to TRBJ1-2; D call uncertain. CDR3 size: 11 residues. The V gene lost 0 bases and the J gene lost 12 bases, with 11 bases spanning the gap. Germline CDR1 DFQATT, CDR2 SNEGSKA (reference sequence).

The rearrangement joins TRBV6-6 to TRBJ2-1, with 10 bases aligning to TRBD1. The ends lost 6 bases at V and 14 bases at J; junction bases unmatched: 7. CDR3 size: 12 residues. Per the germline V gene, CDR1 is MNHNY and CDR2 is SVGAGI (reference sequence). The CDR3 bases are TGTGCCAGCAGCCACGGGACAGGGGATGAGTTCTTC. This encodes CASSHGTGDEFF.

The chain recombines TRBV27 with TRBJ2-7, with 13 bases that match TRBD2. Germline CDR1 is MNHEY and CDR2 is SMNVEV (reference sequence). Trimming took 4 bases from V and 2 from J; bases not matched to a gene: 8. This CDR3 has 17 amino acids. The CDR3 region is CASSSQGLAGRPYEQYF. In DNA form, the CDR3 reads TGTGCCAGCAGTTCTCAGGGACTAGCGGGGAGGCCCTACGAGCAGTACTTC.

V usage is TRBV29-1 and J usage is TRBJ2-2, with no clear D. This CDR3 spans 12 amino acids. Trimming took 7 bases from V and 6 from J, leaving 12 bases between them. Germline CDR1 is SQVTM and CDR2 is ANQGSEA. The CDR3 DNA follows: TGCAGCGCCCGCTCGACGGCCGGGGAGCTGTTTTTT. Translation gives CSARSTAGELFF.

A few counts support this clone. Other nucleotide sequences in the sample specify the same CDR3. V is TRBV29-1 and J is TRBJ1-1; maybe TRBD1 (5 bases). Germline values: CDR1 SQVTM, CDR2 ANQGSEA. This CDR3 has 12 amino acids. V shed 6 bases and J shed 0 bases, with 8 bases lying between them. CDR3 bases: TGCAGCGTGACAGAAATGAACACTGAAGCTTTCTTT. The encoded protein is CSVTEMNTEAFF.

This clone was recorded once. This chain joins TRBV5-1 and TRBJ2-3; a weak D match, TRBD1 (5 bases). Trimming left V 0 bases short and J 8 bases short, with 13 bases between. The CDR3 runs to 14 residues. Per the germline V gene, CDR1 is SGHRS and CDR2 is YFSETQ. DNA of the CDR3: TGCGCCAGCAGCTTGGTGGTCCCAAGGGGTACGCAGTATTTT. It encodes CASSLVVPRGTQYF.

In its sample, this clone was seen a few times. This chain links TRBV7-9 with TRBJ1-1; D gene uncertain. The V end lost 6 bases, the J end lost 1 base, and 3 bases lay between the germline ends. CDR3 length: 11 residues. Germline V gene data show CDR1 as SEHNR and CDR2 as FQNEAQ (reference sequence). CDR3 loop: CASSENTEAFF. The CDR3 coding sequence is TGTGCCAGCAGTGAGAACACTGAAGCTTTCTTT.

The rearrangement uses TRBV6-5 and TRBJ2-1; D gene unclear. The germline V and J ends were trimmed by 0 bases and 10 bases, with 7 bases remaining between them. Germline CDR1 MNHEY, CDR2 SVGAGI. The CDR3 consists of 12 residues. The CDR3 DNA reads as TGTGCCAGCAGTTACTCGCGGCTAGAGCAGTTCTTC. This gives the protein CASSYSRLEQFF.

The J gene is TRBJ2-7, the V gene TRBV4-2, with D perhaps matching TRBD1 (5 bases). Trimming took 5 bases from V and 3 from J, leaving 23 bases between them. The CDR3 is 17 amino acids. Germline CDR1 and CDR2: LGHNA and YNFKEQ. The CDR3 nucleotides read TGTGCCAGCAGCGTTAGACAATGGGGCGAAGCCTTCTACGAGCAGTACTTC. Its protein product is CASSVRQWGEAFYEQYF.

The sample holds a few counts of this clone. The chain has TRBV9 and TRBJ2-7; 10 positions agree with TRBD1. With V trimmed by 3 bases and J by 3 bases, 3 bases remained unmatched. The CDR3 sequence is 14 residues long. The germline CDR1 and CDR2 sequences are SGDLS and YYNGEE. As DNA, the CDR3 is TGTGCCAGCAGCGGTCGGGACAGGGGCTACGAGCAGTACTTC. Protein sequence: CASSGRDRGYEQYF.

Only a few counts were recorded for this clone. This sequence joins TRBV29-1 and TRBJ2-1; 7 nucleotides agree with TRBD1. The germline CDR1 and CDR2 sequences are SQVTM and ANQGSEA. The CDR3 covers 18 residues. With V trimmed by 0 bases and J by 12 bases, 23 bases remained unmatched. In nucleotides, the CDR3 is TGCAGCGTTGAAGATCAAGGGTACACGGGGACAGAGGGGATTTTGCAGTTCTTC. It yields the protein CSVEDQGYTGTEGILQFF.

The chain joins TRBV2 to TRBJ1-1; D is unclear. CDR1 is SNHLY and CDR2 is FYNNEI in the germline V gene. V lost 1 base to trimming and J lost 10 bases, with 16 bases between them. The CDR3 length is 14 residues. CDR3 loop: CASSEGPRTPLAFF. CDR3 DNA: TGTGCCAGCAGTGAAGGGCCTCGAACCCCCCTAGCTTTCTTT.

This CDR3 is CASSQDRGLSYTF. The CDR3 region has the DNA TGCGCCAGCAGCCAAGACAGGGGGCTGAGCTACACCTTC. The chain links TRBV5-1 to TRBJ1-2; 10 positions agree with TRBD1. Per germline, CDR1 SGHRS and CDR2 YFSETQ. With V trimmed by 4 bases and J by 9 bases, 6 bases remained unmatched. The CDR3 runs 13 residues.

V usage is TRBV25-1 and J usage is TRBJ1-1; tentatively, D is TRBD1 (6 bases). The V end was cut by 4 bases, the J end by 3 bases, with 12 bases between. The CDR3 runs 14 residues. Germline CDR1 MGHDK, CDR2 SYGVNS. The CDR3 region is CASSGWGADTEAFF. CDR3 in DNA: TGTGCCAGCAGTGGATGGGGGGCGGACACTGAAGCTTTCTTT.

The table lists this clone with a count of one. The rearrangement joins TRBV7-9 to TRBJ1-2; D gene ambiguous. This CDR3 is built from 16 residues. Germline CDR1 is SEHNR and CDR2 is FQNEAQ (reference sequence). V was clipped by 1 base and J by 0 bases, with 12 bases between them. Written as DNA, the CDR3 is TGTGCCAGCAGCTTAGTGGCAGCGGACGCTAACTATGGCTACACCTTC. As protein: CASSLVAADANYGYTF.

This clone was recorded a few times. V is TRBV15 and J is TRBJ1-5, with no clear D. The V gene's germline CDR1 is LNHNV and CDR2 YYDKDF (reference sequence). The CDR3 covers 13 residues. V was pared by 0 bases and J by 5 bases, with 5 bases between. Written as DNA, the CDR3 is TGTGCCACCAGCAGAGAAGAGCATCAGCCCCAGCATTTT. Residues: CATSREEHQPQHF.

This clone was seen a handful of times. The rearrangement links TRBV10-3 to TRBJ2-2; TRBD1 matches 8 bases. CDR1 and CDR2 (germline): ENHRY, SYGVKD. The junction had 5 bases not matched to a gene; V was cut back by 6 bases and J by 2 bases. The CDR3 is 15 amino acids. CDR3 coding DNA: TGTGCCATCAGCCCGGGACAGGATAACACCGGGGAGCTGTTTTTT. Translation: CAISPGQDNTGELFF.

The CDR3 bases are TGTGCCAGCAGCGTAGGAGACAGCGCCGGAAGCTATGGCTACACCTTC. This translates into CASSVGDSAGSYGYTF. The genes are TRBV9 and TRBJ1-2, with D tentatively TRBD1 (5 bases). Trimming removed 0 bases from V and 4 bases from J, with 16 bases in between. This CDR3 has 16 amino acids. CDR1 and CDR2 from the germline V gene are SGDLS and YYNGEE.

The rearrangement joins TRBV29-1 to TRBJ2-5; possibly TRBD1 for D (6 bases). Trimming stripped 3 bases from V and 0 bases from J, with 14 bases between. CDR3 size: 15 residues. CDR1 is SQVTM and CDR2 is ANQGSEA in the germline V gene. The CDR3 nucleotides read TGCAGCGTTGAGAATCAGAGGGGGTACCAAGAGACCCAGTACTTC. Its translation: CSVENQRGYQETQYF.

DNA for the CDR3: TGTGCCAGCAGCTTAGATCTCTGGACGGGAAGCTATGGCTACACCTTC. Translation gives CASSLDLWTGSYGYTF. J is TRBJ1-2 and V is TRBV7-9; D is ambiguous. Trimming cost V 1 base and J 4 bases, with 16 bases left between them. The CDR3 spans 16 residues. The germline V gene encodes CDR1 SEHNR and CDR2 FQNEAQ (reference sequence).

This sequence joins TRBV7-9 and TRBJ2-5; D is ambiguous. V was pared by 6 bases and J by 5 bases, with 16 bases between. CDR3 length equals 14 residues. Germline V CDR1 and CDR2: SEHNR, FQNEAQ (reference sequence). The CDR3 DNA reads as TGTGCCAGCAGGCTAGAAGGCTCCGCGGAGACCCAGTACTTC. It specifies CASRLEGSAETQYF.

This clone was recorded a few times. The chain has TRBV19 and TRBJ2-2; TRBD2 agrees at 11 bases. Germline V gene lookup returns CDR1 LNHDA and CDR2 SQIVND (reference sequence). The CDR3 sequence is 15 residues long. The ends lost 3 bases at V and 8 bases at J; junction bases unmatched: 5. CDR3 nucleotides: TGTGCCAGTAGTATTCTAGCGGGGGGCACGGGGGAGCTGTTTTTT. Its protein product is CASSILAGGTGELFF.

The CDR3 nucleotides are TGTGCCAGCAGGACTAGCCACCCTATGGAGCAAGAGACCCAGTACTTC. Translating gives CASRTSHPMEQETQYF. The V call is TRBV7-6, the J call TRBJ2-5; 7 bases match TRBD2. The J segment lost 2 bases and the V segment lost 6 bases, leaving 12 bases of the junction unmatched. CDR3 size: 16 residues. Germline V CDR1 and CDR2: SGHVS, FNYEAQ.

The chain combines TRBV11-2 with TRBJ1-1; D remains unclear. The ends were cut back, 1 base at V and 4 bases at J, with 10 bases in the middle. The CDR3 runs to 14 residues. Germline CDR1 reads SGHAT; CDR2 reads FQNNGV. The DNA of the CDR3 is TGTGCCAGCAGCTTAGGCGGTGACGCCACTGAAGCTTTCTTT. Its translation: CASSLGGDATEAFF.

The chain joins TRBV7-9 to TRBJ1-2; TRBD1 is a possible D gene (5 bases). This CDR3 comprises 14 residues. The ends were cut back, 5 bases at V and 8 bases at J, with 18 bases in the middle. CDR1 is SEHNR, CDR2 FQNEAQ, per germline (reference sequence). The CDR3 protein is CASSPLGGGYGYTF. DNA for the CDR3: TGTGCCAGCAGCCCCTTGGGGGGGGGTTACGGCTACACCTTC.

The chain combines TRBV29-1 with TRBJ2-7; a weak D match, TRBD1 (5 bases). The V gene lost 6 bases and the J gene lost 1 base, with 13 bases spanning the gap. Germline values: CDR1 SQVTM, CDR2 ANQGSEA. This CDR3 spans 13 amino acids. The CDR3 reads CSVTLDNSYEQYF. The CDR3 DNA reads TGCAGCGTGACCTTGGACAATTCCTACGAGCAGTACTTC.

The chain uses TRBV29-1 and TRBJ1-2, with D hard to call. This CDR3 spans 13 amino acids. Germline V gene lookup returns CDR1 SQVTM and CDR2 ANQGSEA. Trimming removed 5 bases at V and 4 bases at J, with 14 bases between. CDR3 in DNA: TGCAGCGTTCGAGTGGCCGCTGCCTATGGCTACACCTTC. This codes for CSVRVAAAYGYTF.

This chain's CDR3 is CASSLKANRSPLHF. The DNA for the CDR3 is TGTGCCAGCAGCTTAAAAGCAAATCGGTCACCCCTCCACTTT. V is TRBV7-8 and J is TRBJ1-6; D remains unclear. The germline V gene encodes CDR1 SGHVS and CDR2 FQNEAQ. CDR3 size: 14 residues. The V end lost 2 bases, the J end lost 10 bases, and 12 bases lay between the germline ends.

This clone was observed a few times. The chain combines TRBV4-1 with TRBJ1-1; TRBD1 might be the D (5 bases). V was pared by 3 bases and J by 4 bases, with 18 bases between. CDR3 size: 16 residues. Germline V gene data show CDR1 as MGHRA and CDR2 as YSYEKL. CDR3 region: CASSHTAGYLSTEAFF. The CDR3 DNA reads as TGCGCCAGCAGCCATACTGCAGGGTATTTGAGCACTGAAGCTTTCTTT.

The chain combines TRBV30 with TRBJ2-7, with 11 bases lining up with TRBD2. CDR3 size: 13 residues. From germline, CDR1 is GTSNPN and CDR2 SVGIG (reference sequence). V trimming: 6 bases; J trimming: 3 bases; junction bases outside the gene matches: 4. The CDR3, as DNA: TGTGCCTGCACGACTAGCGGGGTCTACGAGCAGTACTTC. This encodes CACTTSGVYEQYF.